The 28 T cell receptor beta chains below were found in one sample sequenced in a study of blood T cell repertoires in COVID-19. Profiled with immunoSEQ multiplex PCR; TCRdb holds only in-frame clones, not every one. The sample includes approximately 140,000 clones, 80% to 90% of them seen just once. The sequenced material came from peripheral blood. All receptors come from a human donor with acute or convalescent COVID-19. The donor label of this sample is uncertain.

The rearrangement joins TRBV9 to TRBJ1-2; D unresolved. Germline CDR1 reads SGDLS; CDR2 reads YYNGEE. This CDR3 comprises 16 residues. Trimming shortened V by 1 base and J by 8 bases, and 21 bases separated the two germline ends. The CDR3 DNA is TGTGCCAGCAGCGTATTGGAGGCGGACCGAGGGCGCGGCTACACCTTC. The encoded protein is CASSVLEADRGRGYTF.

V usage is TRBV19 and J usage is TRBJ1-2; D gene unclear. The CDR3 runs to 13 residues. Trimming cost V 3 bases and J 8 bases, with 13 bases left between them. Germline lookup yields CDR1 LNHDA and CDR2 SQIVND (reference sequence). CDR3 in amino acids: CASSIGSFTGYTF. The DNA for the CDR3 is TGTGCCAGTAGTATTGGGAGTTTTACAGGCTACACCTTC.

The chain joins TRBV5-1 to TRBJ2-7; possibly TRBD1 for D (6 bases). Germline loops: CDR1 SGHRS, CDR2 YFSETQ. This CDR3 contains 14 residues. Trimming took off 0 bases at V and 3 bases at J, with 10 bases between the two ends. CDR3 sequence reads: CASSLEDRFYEQYF. CDR3 DNA: TGCGCCAGCAGCTTGGAGGACAGATTCTACGAGCAGTACTTC.

The chain is built from TRBV11-1 and TRBJ1-3, with TRBD1 as a possible D gene (5 bases). Germline CDR1 SGHAT, CDR2 FQDESV (reference sequence). CDR3 size: 14 residues. Trimming took 2 bases from V and 2 from J, leaving 7 bases between them. CDR3 region: CASSLQGTGNTIYF. Here the CDR3 DNA reads TGTGCCAGCAGCTTACAGGGTACTGGAAACACCATATATTTT. Combining the CDR3 with reference TRBV11-1 and TRBJ1-3 gives the whole variable domain EAEVAQSPRYKITEKSQAVAFWCDPISGHATLYWYRQILGQGPELLVQFQDESVVDDSQLPKDRFSAERLKGVDSTLKIQPAELGDSAMYLCASSLQGTGNTIYFGEGSWLTVV.

The V call is TRBV7-2, the J call TRBJ2-1, with D unclear. The CDR3 runs to 16 residues. The germline V gene has CDR1 SGHTA and CDR2 FQGNSA. The ends were cut back, 5 bases at V and 0 bases at J, with 14 bases in the middle. CDR3 loop: CASSPLGPSSYNEQFF. CDR3 DNA: TGTGCCAGCAGCCCCCTTGGGCCGAGCTCCTACAATGAGCAGTTCTTC.

The chain's CDR3 is CASPGGDRGEAFF. Here the CDR3 DNA reads TGTGCCAGCCCCGGGGGGGACAGGGGTGAAGCTTTCTTT. V gene TRBV2 combines with J gene TRBJ1-1; 10 positions agree with TRBD1. V lost 8 bases to trimming and J lost 7 bases; unmatched junction nucleotides: 7. CDR3 size: 13 residues. CDR1 and CDR2 from the germline V gene are SNHLY and FYNNEI.

The chain employs TRBV5-1 and TRBJ1-1, with 7 bases identical to TRBD1. Per the germline V gene, CDR1 is SGHRS and CDR2 is YFSETQ. CDR3 length: 15 amino acids. V lost 3 bases to trimming and J lost 2 bases; unmatched junction nucleotides: 7. The CDR3 loop is CASSSRQGYNTEAFF. As DNA, the CDR3 is TGCGCCAGCAGCTCCCGACAGGGTTATAACACTGAAGCTTTCTTT.

The chain couples TRBV5-6 to TRBJ1-3; D is unclear. The ends were cut back, 3 bases at V and 4 bases at J, with 11 bases in the middle. The CDR3 loop spans 14 amino acids. The germline V gene has CDR1 SGHDT and CDR2 YYEEEE. Here the CDR3 reads CASSSAYLGNTIYF. For the CDR3, the DNA is TGTGCCAGCAGCTCTGCCTACCTAGGAAACACCATATATTTT.

Only a few counts were recorded for this clone. The chain joins TRBV6-6 to TRBJ1-1; a possible D gene is TRBD1 (5 bases). This CDR3 contains 12 residues. Per germline, CDR1 MNHNY and CDR2 SVGAGI (reference sequence). The germline V and J ends were trimmed by 5 bases and 2 bases, with 6 bases remaining between them. The chain's CDR3 is CASSRGNTEAFF. For the CDR3, the DNA is TGTGCCAGCAGTAGGGGCAACACTGAAGCTTTCTTT.

The chain has TRBV9 and TRBJ1-2; 9 bases align to TRBD1. Germline-derived CDR1 and CDR2 are SGDLS and YYNGEE. V lost 0 bases, J lost 5 bases, and 5 bases stayed unmatched. CDR3 length: 15 residues. The CDR3 loop reads CASSVETGGAYGYTF. The CDR3 coding sequence is TGTGCCAGCAGCGTAGAAACAGGGGGCGCTTATGGCTACACCTTC.

This clone occurred once. The chain has TRBV24-1 and TRBJ1-5; tentative D call: TRBD1 (5 bases). There are 15 residues in the CDR3. Germline CDR1 reads KGHDR; CDR2 reads SFDVKD. V lost 3 bases and J 5 bases, leaving 13 bases between the germline ends. CDR3 nucleotides: TGTGCCACCAGTGATCCGGGGGGGACTGATCAGCCCCAGCATTTT. Translated, it gives CATSDPGGTDQPQHF.

The gene calls are TRBV2 and TRBJ1-1; 7 bases align to TRBD1. V lost 8 bases, J lost 1 base, and 4 bases stayed unmatched. CDR1 and CDR2 from the germline V gene are SNHLY and FYNNEI. The CDR3 contains 13 residues. CDR3 in amino acids: CASPTGANTEAFF. CDR3 in DNA: TGTGCCAGCCCAACAGGGGCGAACACTGAAGCTTTCTTT.

The V and J genes are TRBV4-1 and TRBJ2-3; 10 bases are a match to TRBD2. Germline trimming cut 8 bases from V and 0 bases from J; bases unmatched to any gene: 11. Germline V gene sequence: CDR1 MGHRA, CDR2 YSYEKL. This CDR3 region has 17 residues. In DNA, the CDR3 is TGCGCCAGCGCATCGGTAGCGGGGGGCCGTAGCACAGATACGCAGTATTTT. This codes for CASASVAGGRSTDTQYF.

The chain joins TRBV6-1 to TRBJ1-2; no firm D call. The CDR3 contains 13 residues. Between the trimmed V and J ends, which lost 0 bases and 14 bases, there was a span of 16 bases. Germline values: CDR1 MNHNS, CDR2 SASEGT. CDR3 DNA: TGTGCCAGCAGTGAAGCGTCTAGTTGGCCGGAAACCTTC. Residues: CASSEASSWPETF.

J is TRBJ1-1 and V is TRBV5-6; D unresolved. The CDR3 covers 16 residues. CDR1 is SGHDT and CDR2 is YYEEEE in the germline V gene. With 4 bases removed from V and 7 bases from J, the gap between germline ends came to 23 bases. Here the CDR3 reads CASSRMRLRGRVEAFF. CDR3 bases: TGTGCCAGCAGCCGTATGCGACTGAGAGGGCGGGTTGAAGCTTTCTTT.

This clone appeared once. V and J are TRBV7-8 and TRBJ1-5, with a weak D call TRBD1 (5 bases). From germline, CDR1 is SGHVS and CDR2 FQNEAQ. V lost 3 bases and J lost 2, with 8 bases in between. The CDR3 runs to 14 residues. CDR3 in amino acids: CASSFKGGNQPQHF. CDR3 nucleotide sequence: TGTGCCAGCAGCTTTAAAGGGGGCAATCAGCCCCAGCATTTT.

This clone was found once. The rearrangement links TRBV18 to TRBJ1-5; D is unclear. Trimming cost V 5 bases and J 6 bases, with 8 bases left between them. The germline CDR1 and CDR2 sequences are KGHSH and LQKENI. The length of the CDR3 is 12 residues. Here the CDR3 reads CASSERAQPQHF. In DNA form, the CDR3 reads TGTGCCAGCTCAGAGAGGGCTCAGCCCCAGCATTTT. The complete variable domain, with remaining parts taken from reference TRBV18 and TRBJ1-5, reads NAGVMQNPRHLVRRRGQEARLRCSPMKGHSHVYWYRQLPEEGLKFMVYLQKENIIDESGMPKERFSAEFPKEGPSILRIQQVVRGDSAAYFCASSERAQPQHFGDGTRLSIL.

This chain joins TRBV7-6 and TRBJ1-6, with no clear D. Trimming took off 5 bases at V and 7 bases at J, with 15 bases between the two ends. This CDR3 is 15 amino acids long. Germline CDR1 SGHVS, CDR2 FNYEAQ. DNA for the CDR3: TGTGCCAGCAGCGGCCACAGTGCGGGGAATTCACCCCTCCACTTT. The encoded protein is CASSGHSAGNSPLHF.

This chain joins TRBV5-4 and TRBJ1-2; maybe TRBD1 (6 bases). V gave up 1 base and J gave up 4 bases, with 11 bases separating them. This CDR3 comprises 14 residues. CDR1 and CDR2 (germline): SGHNT, YYREEE (reference sequence). CDR3 in amino acids: CASSLINRVYGYTF. CDR3 bases: TGTGCCAGCAGCTTGATCAACAGGGTCTATGGCTACACCTTC.

The chain uses TRBV7-3 and TRBJ1-1, with unresolved D. Germline V gene data show CDR1 as SGHTA and CDR2 as FQGTGA. CDR3 size: 13 residues. V was shortened by 5 bases and J by 4 bases, with 11 bases between the two germline ends. The CDR3 spells CASSPARRTEAFF. CDR3 nucleotide sequence: TGTGCCAGCAGCCCAGCTAGACGCACTGAAGCTTTCTTT.

This chain connects TRBV30 to TRBJ1-2; TRBD1 is a possible D gene (6 bases). V gave up 2 bases and J gave up 1 base, with 17 bases separating them. This CDR3 comprises 16 residues. Germline-derived CDR1 and CDR2 are GTSNPN and SVGIG (reference sequence). The DNA of the CDR3 is TGTGCCTGGAGTCCCGGACAGCTAGTTTTTAACTATGGCTACACCTTC. Its translation is CAWSPGQLVFNYGYTF.

CDR3 sequence: CATSDPGTGYGYTF. CDR3 in DNA: TGTGCCACCAGTGACCCCGGGACAGGCTATGGCTACACCTTC. The genes are TRBV24-1 and TRBJ1-2; 8 nucleotides line up with TRBD1. CDR1 KGHDR and CDR2 SFDVKD come from the germline V gene. With 4 bases clipped from V and 4 bases from J, the junction kept 4 bases outside the gene matches. CDR3 size: 14 residues.

V is TRBV12-3 or TRBV12-4 and J is TRBJ1-2; perhaps TRBD1 as D (5 bases). There are 13 residues in the CDR3. Trimming removed 4 bases at V and 2 bases at J, with 8 bases between. In DNA form, the CDR3 reads TGTGCCAGCAGTTCGACAGAGAACTATGGCTACACCTTC. Encoded protein: CASSSTENYGYTF.

This chain uses TRBV7-3 with TRBJ2-5, with a tentative D call TRBD1 (5 bases). The CDR3 length is 14 residues. Germline V gene sequence: CDR1 SGHTA, CDR2 FQGTGA. Trimming shortened V by 6 bases and J by 2 bases, and 13 bases separated the two germline ends. The CDR3 loop reads CASSSGLGQETQYF. The DNA for the CDR3 is TGTGCCAGCAGTTCAGGGTTGGGTCAAGAGACCCAGTACTTC.

The chain recombines TRBV27 with TRBJ2-7, with 13 bases aligning to TRBD2. Germline loops: CDR1 MNHEY, CDR2 SMNVEV (reference sequence). The length of the CDR3 is 17 residues. The J segment lost 3 bases and the V segment lost 0 bases, leaving 5 bases of the junction unmatched. This CDR3 is CASSLSGTSGDFYEQYV. The DNA for the CDR3 is TGTGCCAGCAGTTTATCGGGGACTAGCGGGGATTTCTACGAGCAGTACGTC.

This CDR3 is CASSFTGVQPQHF. In nucleotides, the CDR3 is TGTGCCAGCAGTTTTACAGGGGTTCAGCCCCAGCATTTT. This rearrangement joins TRBV12-3 or TRBV12-4 to TRBJ1-5; 7 bases match TRBD1. V lost 3 bases to trimming and J lost 6 bases; unmatched junction nucleotides: 2. The CDR3 is made up of 13 amino acids.

The V and J genes are TRBV5-1 and TRBJ2-7; 8 positions agree with TRBD1. The CDR3 length is 13 residues. Germline values: CDR1 SGHRS, CDR2 YFSETQ. V lost 4 bases to trimming and J lost 3 bases; unmatched junction nucleotides: 3. The CDR3 here is CASSPDRVYEQYF. The DNA for the CDR3 is TGCGCCAGCAGCCCGGACAGGGTCTACGAGCAGTACTTC.

The V and J genes are TRBV18 and TRBJ1-1, with D uncertain. Germline CDR1 KGHSH, CDR2 LQKENI. Trimming cost V 4 bases and J 1 base, with 7 bases left between them. The CDR3 length is 13 residues. CDR3 bases: TGTGCCAGCTCACTAACAGCGAACACTGAAGCTTTCTTT. Residues: CASSLTANTEAFF.